This TCR beta chain is drawn from a study of blood T cells in healthy people across ages. Study background: Capture via template switching afforded approximately one barcoded beta molecule per two T cells.

For the second PCR, which ran for roughly 7 to 11 cycles, a sample-barcoded 5' primer and a J-beta primer mix were used. TCRdb reprocessed the 5' RACE reads via MiXCR and lists one record per CDR3 protein. The data hold about 1.4 million distinct CDR3 sequences, with 59% observed a single time. A note on this clonotype: What it recognizes is unknown.

General observations from the study: One million T cells yielded diversity estimates that were considered underestimates.

The junction had 7 bases not matched to a gene; V was cut back by 6 bases and J by 5 bases. Germline V gene data show CDR1 as MDHEN and CDR2 as SYDVKM. The length of the CDR3 is 14 residues. Material for sequencing was blood. This sequence originates from a man between 18 and 29 years old in good health. V and J are TRBV28 and TRBJ2-7, with 10 positions matching TRBD1. The CDR3 protein is CASSGTGASHEQYF. The CDR3 DNA follows: TGTGCCAGCAGCGGGACAGGGGCAAGTCACGAGCAGTACTTC.